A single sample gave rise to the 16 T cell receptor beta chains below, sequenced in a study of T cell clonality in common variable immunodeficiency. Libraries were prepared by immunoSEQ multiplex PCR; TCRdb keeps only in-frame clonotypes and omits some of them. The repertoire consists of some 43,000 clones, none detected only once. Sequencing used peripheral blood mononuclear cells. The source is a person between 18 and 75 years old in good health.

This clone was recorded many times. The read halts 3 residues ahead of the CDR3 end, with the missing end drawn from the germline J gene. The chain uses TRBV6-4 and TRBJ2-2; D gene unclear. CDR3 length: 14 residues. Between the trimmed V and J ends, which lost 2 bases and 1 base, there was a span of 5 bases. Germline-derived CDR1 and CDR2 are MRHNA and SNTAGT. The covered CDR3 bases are TGTGCCAGCAGTGACAGGCAGAACACCGGGGAG. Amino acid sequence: CASSDRQNTGE. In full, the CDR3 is CASSDRQNTGELFF.

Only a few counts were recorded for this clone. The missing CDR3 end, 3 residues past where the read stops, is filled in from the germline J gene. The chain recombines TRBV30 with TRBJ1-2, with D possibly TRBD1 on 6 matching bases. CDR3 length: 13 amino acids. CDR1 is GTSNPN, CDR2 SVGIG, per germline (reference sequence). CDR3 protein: CAWFWTAFYDYTF. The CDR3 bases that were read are TGTGCCTGGTTTTGGACAGCTTTCTACGAC.

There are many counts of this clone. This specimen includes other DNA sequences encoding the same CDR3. CDR3 DNA (partial): TGTGCCAGCAATGGACAGTTCCAAGAGACC. The encoded protein is CASNGQFQET. The full CDR3 sequence reads CASNGQFQETQYF. This rearrangement joins TRBV6-2 or TRBV6-3 to TRBJ2-5, with D maybe TRBD1 (6 bases). The DNA ends 3 residues before the CDR3 does, and the rest of the CDR3 is filled in from the germline J gene. Trimming cost V 7 bases and J 1 base, with 10 bases left between them. Germline CDR1 is MNHEY and CDR2 is SVGEGT. The CDR3 consists of 13 residues.

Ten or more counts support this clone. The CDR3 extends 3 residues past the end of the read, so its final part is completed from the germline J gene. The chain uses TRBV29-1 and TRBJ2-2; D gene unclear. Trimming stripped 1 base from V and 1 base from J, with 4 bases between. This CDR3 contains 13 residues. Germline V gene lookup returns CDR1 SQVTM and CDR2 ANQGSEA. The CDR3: CSVEGQNTGELFF. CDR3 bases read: TGCAGCGTTGAAGGGCAGAACACCGGGGAG.

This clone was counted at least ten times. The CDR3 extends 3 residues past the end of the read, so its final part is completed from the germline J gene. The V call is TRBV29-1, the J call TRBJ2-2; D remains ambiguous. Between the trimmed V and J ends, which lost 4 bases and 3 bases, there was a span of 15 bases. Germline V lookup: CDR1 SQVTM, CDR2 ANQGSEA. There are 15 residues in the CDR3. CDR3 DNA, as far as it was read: TGCAGCGTTGGAGCTTTTCGCGCTGACACCGGGGAG. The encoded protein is CSVGAFRADTGE. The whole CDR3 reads CSVGAFRADTGELFF.

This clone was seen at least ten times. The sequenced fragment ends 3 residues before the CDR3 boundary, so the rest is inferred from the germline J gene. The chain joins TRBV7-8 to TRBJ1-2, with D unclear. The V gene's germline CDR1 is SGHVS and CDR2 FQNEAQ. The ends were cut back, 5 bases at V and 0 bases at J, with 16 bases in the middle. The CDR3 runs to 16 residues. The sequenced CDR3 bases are TGTGCCAGCAGCCCCTTGACAACGCAGGCTAACTATGGC. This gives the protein CASSPLTTQANYG. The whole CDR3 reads CASSPLTTQANYGYTF.

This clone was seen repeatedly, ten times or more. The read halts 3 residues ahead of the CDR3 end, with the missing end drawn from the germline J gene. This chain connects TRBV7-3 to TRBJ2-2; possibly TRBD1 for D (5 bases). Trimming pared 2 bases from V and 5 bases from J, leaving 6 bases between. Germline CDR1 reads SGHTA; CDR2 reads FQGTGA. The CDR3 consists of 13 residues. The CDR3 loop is CASSLAGTGELFF. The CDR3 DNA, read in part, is TGTGCCAGCAGCTTAGCAGGGACCGGGGAG. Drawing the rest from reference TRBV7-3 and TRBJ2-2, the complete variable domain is GAGVSQTPSNKVTEKGKYVELRCDPISGHTALYWYRQSLGQGPEFLIYFQGTGAADDSGLPNDRFFAVRPEGSVSTLKIQRTERGDSAVYLCASSLAGTGELFFGEGSRLTVL.

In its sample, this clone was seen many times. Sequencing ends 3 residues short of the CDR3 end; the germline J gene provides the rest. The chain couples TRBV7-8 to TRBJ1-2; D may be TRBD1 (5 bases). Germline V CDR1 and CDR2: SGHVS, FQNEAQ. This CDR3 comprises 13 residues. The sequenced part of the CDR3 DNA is TGTGCCAGCAGCTCCTCAAAAGGGGTAGGC. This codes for CASSSSKGVG. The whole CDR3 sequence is CASSSSKGVGYTF.

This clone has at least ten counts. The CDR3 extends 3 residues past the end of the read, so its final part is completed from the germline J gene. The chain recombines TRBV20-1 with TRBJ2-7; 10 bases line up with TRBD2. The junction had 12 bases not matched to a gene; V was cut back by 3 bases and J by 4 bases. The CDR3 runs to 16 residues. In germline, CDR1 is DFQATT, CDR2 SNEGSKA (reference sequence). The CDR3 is CSASLALASGSYEQYF. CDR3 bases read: TGCAGTGCTAGTTTAGCGTTGGCTAGCGGGAGTTACGAG.

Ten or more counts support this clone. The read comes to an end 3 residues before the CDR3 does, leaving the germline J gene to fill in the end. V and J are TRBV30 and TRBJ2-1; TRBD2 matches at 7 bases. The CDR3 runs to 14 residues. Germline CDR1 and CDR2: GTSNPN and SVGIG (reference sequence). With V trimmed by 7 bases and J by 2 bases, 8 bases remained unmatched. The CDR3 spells CAYQASGAYNEQFF. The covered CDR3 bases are TGTGCCTACCAGGCTAGCGGAGCCTACAATGAG.

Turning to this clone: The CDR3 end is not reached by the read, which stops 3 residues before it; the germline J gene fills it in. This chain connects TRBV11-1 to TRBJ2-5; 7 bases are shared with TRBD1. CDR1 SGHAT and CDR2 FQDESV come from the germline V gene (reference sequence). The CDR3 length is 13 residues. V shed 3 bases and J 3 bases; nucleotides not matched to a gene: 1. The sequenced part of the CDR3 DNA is TGTGCCAGCAGCTTCACAGGGGAAGAGACC. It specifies CASSFTGEET. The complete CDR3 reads CASSFTGEETQYF.

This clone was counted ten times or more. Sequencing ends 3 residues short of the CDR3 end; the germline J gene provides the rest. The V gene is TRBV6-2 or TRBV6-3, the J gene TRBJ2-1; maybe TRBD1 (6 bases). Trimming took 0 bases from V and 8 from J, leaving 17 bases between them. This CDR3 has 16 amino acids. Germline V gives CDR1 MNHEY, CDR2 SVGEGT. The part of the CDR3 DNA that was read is TGTGCCAGCAGTTACTCGGGTATGTGGCAGGGGTATGAG. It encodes CASSYSGMWQGYE. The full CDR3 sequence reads CASSYSGMWQGYEQFF.

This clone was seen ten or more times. The CDR3 protein is CASSPRDSGYEQYF. The DNA read from the CDR3 is TGTGCCAGCTCACCGCGGGACAGTGGCTACGAG. This chain joins TRBV18 and TRBJ2-7; perhaps TRBD1 as D (7 bases). The read finishes 3 residues shy of the CDR3 end, and the germline J gene is used to complete it. CDR1 and CDR2 (germline): KGHSH, LQKENI. The CDR3 contains 14 residues. V lost 3 bases to trimming and J lost 3 bases, with 12 bases between them.

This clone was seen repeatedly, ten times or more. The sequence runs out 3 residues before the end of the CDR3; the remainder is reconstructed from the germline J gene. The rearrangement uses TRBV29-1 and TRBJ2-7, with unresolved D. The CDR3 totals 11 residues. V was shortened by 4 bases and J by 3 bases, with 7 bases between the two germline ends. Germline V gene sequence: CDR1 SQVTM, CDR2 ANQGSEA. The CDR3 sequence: CSVGVDYEQYF. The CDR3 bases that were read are TGCAGCGTTGGAGTAGACTACGAG.

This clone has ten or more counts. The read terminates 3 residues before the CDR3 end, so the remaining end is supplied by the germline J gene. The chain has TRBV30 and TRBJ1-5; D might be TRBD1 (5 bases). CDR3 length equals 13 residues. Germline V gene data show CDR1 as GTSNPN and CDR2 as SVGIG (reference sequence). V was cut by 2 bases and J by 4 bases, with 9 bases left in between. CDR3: CAWSSQGNQPQHF. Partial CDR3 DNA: TGTGCCTGGAGTTCGCAGGGTAATCAGCCC. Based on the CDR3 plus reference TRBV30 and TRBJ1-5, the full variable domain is SQTIHQWPATLVQPVGSPLSLECTVEGTSNPNLYWYRQAAGRGLQLLFYSVGIGQISSEVPQNLSASRPQDRQFILSSKKLLLSDSGFYLCAWSSQGNQPQHFGDGTRLSIL.

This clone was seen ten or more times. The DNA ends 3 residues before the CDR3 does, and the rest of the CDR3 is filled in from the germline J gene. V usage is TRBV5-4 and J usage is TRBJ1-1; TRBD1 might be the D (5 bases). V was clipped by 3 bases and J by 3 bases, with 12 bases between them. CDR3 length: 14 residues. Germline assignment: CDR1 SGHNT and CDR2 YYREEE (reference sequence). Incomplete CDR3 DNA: TGTGCCAGCAGCTCAGCGGGAGGGGACACTGAA. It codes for CASSSAGGDTE. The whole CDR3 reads CASSSAGGDTEAFF.